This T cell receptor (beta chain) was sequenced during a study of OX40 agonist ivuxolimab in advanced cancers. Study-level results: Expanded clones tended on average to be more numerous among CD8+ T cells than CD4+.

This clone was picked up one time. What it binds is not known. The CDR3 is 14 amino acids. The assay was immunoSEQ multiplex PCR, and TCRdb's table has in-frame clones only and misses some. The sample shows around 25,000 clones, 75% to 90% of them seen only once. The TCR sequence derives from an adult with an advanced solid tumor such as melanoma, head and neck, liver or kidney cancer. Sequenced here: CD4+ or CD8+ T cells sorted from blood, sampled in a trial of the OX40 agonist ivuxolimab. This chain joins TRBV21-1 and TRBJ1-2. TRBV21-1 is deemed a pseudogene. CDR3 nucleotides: TGTGCCAGCAGCAAAGGGGGGTGGAACTATGGCTACACCTTC. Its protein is CASSKGGWNYGYTF.